These 2 T cell receptor beta chains came from one sample sequenced in a study of blood T cell repertoires in COVID-19. Here immunoSEQ multiplex PCR was the method, and the copy in TCRdb shows in-frame clones only, minus some. The table has tens of thousands of clones, approximately 90% seen once; the top ten hold just under 8.5%. The sample comprised peripheral blood. The receptors stem from a woman aged 40 to 50 with active COVID-19.

The gene calls are TRBV5-4 and TRBJ1-2, with D perhaps matching TRBD1 (6 bases). The CDR3 runs to 15 residues. Trimming shortened V by 3 bases and J by 0 bases, and 12 bases separated the two germline ends. Germline V gives CDR1 SGHNT, CDR2 YYREEE (reference sequence). Written as DNA, the CDR3 is TGTGCCAGCAGCTCACCGGGACAAGCTAACTATGGCTACACCTTC. Translated: CASSSPGQANYGYTF.

The chain uses TRBV14 and TRBJ1-4, with D possibly being TRBD1 (6 bases). The CDR3 has 15 amino acids. CDR1 and CDR2 (germline): SGHDN, FVKESK. Trimming cost V 4 bases and J 8 bases, with 17 bases left between them. The CDR3 nucleotides read TGTGCCAGCAGCCGAACCGGGACATTTACCGAAAAACTGTTTTTT. This sequence encodes CASSRTGTFTEKLFF.